One and the same sample provided the 7 T cell receptor beta chains below, sequenced in a study of T cells in tuberculosis. Documented time point: new active TB diagnosis, blood taken before or within 7 days of starting treatment. This table comes from immunoSEQ multiplex PCR, and its TCRdb copy is limited to in-frame clones, with some not included. This table has approximately 53,000 clones, about 95% appearing once. The sequencing here drew on PBMCs, taken at tuberculosis diagnosis. The receptors were sampled from an adult with tuberculosis.

This clone was detected once. This chain uses TRBV11-2 with TRBJ1-2; tentatively, D is TRBD1 (6 bases). The ends were cut back, 5 bases at V and 8 bases at J, with 21 bases in the middle. Germline V CDR1 and CDR2: SGHAT, FQNNGV. This CDR3 contains 15 residues. The DNA for the CDR3 is TGTGCCAGCAGCACTCCCAGGGGAACACGAGACGGCTACACCTTC. Residues: CASSTPRGTRDGYTF. Drawing the rest from reference TRBV11-2 and TRBJ1-2, the complete variable domain is EAGVAQSPRYKIIEKRQSVAFWCNPISGHATLYWYQQILGQGPKLLIQFQNNGVVDDSQLPKDRFSAERLKGVDSTLKIQPAKLEDSAVYLCASSTPRGTRDGYTFGSGTRLTVV.

The chain uses TRBV2 and TRBJ1-4; 9 bases line up with TRBD1. CDR3 length equals 15 residues. Germline V CDR1 and CDR2: SNHLY, FYNNEI. The J segment lost 8 bases and the V segment lost 4 bases, leaving 8 bases of the junction unmatched. The CDR3 nucleotides are TGTGCCAGCAGTGGGGACAGGGCCGGGCGGGAAAAACTGTTTTTT. It specifies CASSGDRAGREKLFF.

The chain recombines TRBV4-1 with TRBJ1-4; 10 bases fit TRBD1. Germline V gene lookup returns CDR1 MGHRA and CDR2 YSYEKL. The CDR3 is made up of 16 amino acids. V shed 1 base, J shed 5 bases, and the junction held 4 bases outside the gene matches. The CDR3 spells CASSQGDRGSNEKLFF. The CDR3 DNA is TGCGCCAGCAGCCAAGGGGACAGGGGCTCCAATGAAAAACTGTTTTTT.

The chain joins TRBV30 to TRBJ2-2; 7 nucleotides match TRBD2. Germline CDR1 and CDR2: GTSNPN and SVGIG (reference sequence). The CDR3 contains 16 residues. With V trimmed by 3 bases and J by 7 bases, 14 bases remained unmatched. The CDR3 nucleotides are TGTGCCTGGAGCGCGGAGGGGAGGGCCCGGGGCGGGGAGCTGTTTTTT. It encodes CAWSAEGRARGGELFF.

The chain has TRBV28 and TRBJ1-5; D is perhaps TRBD1 (6 bases). The CDR3 has 17 residues. Trimming shortened V by 7 bases and J by 5 bases, and 24 bases separated the two germline ends. Looked up from germline, CDR1 is MDHEN and CDR2 is SYDVKM. CDR3: CASTPSRDIGGHQPQHF. CDR3 in DNA: TGTGCCAGCACCCCGTCCCGGGACATTGGTGGTCATCAGCCCCAGCATTTT.

V usage is TRBV6-5 and J usage is TRBJ2-7, with D perhaps TRBD2 (6 bases). V shed 7 bases and J shed 0 bases, with 10 bases lying between them. CDR3 length: 13 amino acids. Germline assignment: CDR1 MNHEY and CDR2 SVGAGI. CDR3 in amino acids: CASISGSSYEQYF. The DNA of the CDR3 is TGTGCCAGCATTTCCGGGAGCTCCTACGAGCAGTACTTC.

This sequence joins TRBV18 and TRBJ2-1; 10 nucleotides agree with TRBD1. This CDR3 is built from 16 residues. Germline CDR1 is KGHSH and CDR2 is LQKENI. J was trimmed by 4 bases and V by 2 bases; bases with no gene match: 5. The CDR3 loop reads CASSPRSGQGYNEQFF. CDR3 nucleotide sequence: TGTGCCAGCTCACCAAGGTCGGGACAGGGGTACAATGAGCAGTTCTTC.